This T cell receptor (beta chain) was recorded in a study of T cells in localized non-small cell lung cancer. The CDR3 loop spans 16 amino acids. V lost 7 bases to trimming and J lost 3 bases; unmatched junction nucleotides: 14. The germline CDR1 and CDR2 sequences are MNHNY and SVGAGI (reference sequence). Study-level results: The study detected a median about 57 of the top 100 tumor clones in adjacent lung. Uninvolved adjacent lung had higher T cell clonality than tumor and all other tissues. Because only a single region of the tumor was sequenced, heterogeneity remains possible. Greater T cell density in blood accompanied longer overall survival.

As concerns this clone: Antigen: not known.

Profiling relied on immunoSEQ multiplex PCR, and the TCRdb table lists in-frame clones only, not all of them. The repertoire holds 100,000 to 150,000 clones, with about 90% as singletons. The chain couples TRBV6-6 to TRBJ1-2; TRBD1 matches at 7 bases. This specimen was peripheral blood, taken before any cancer treatment. This clonotype originated in an older female donor with stage I lung adenocarcinoma. The chain's CDR3 is CASTKGADLGYYGYTF. CDR3 sequence (DNA): TGTGCCAGCACCAAGGGGGCAGATCTAGGCTACTATGGCTACACCTTC.